The T cell receptor (beta chain) under discussion was sequenced for a study of blood T cell repertoires in COVID-19. Measured with immunoSEQ multiplex PCR; TCRdb has only the in-frame clones, and not every one. The table includes 65,000 to 70,000 clones, around 80% detected once. The germline V gene has CDR1 LGHNA and CDR2 YSLEER. The V end lost 0 bases, the J end lost 4 bases, and 10 bases lay between the germline ends. This CDR3 is 16 amino acids long. Material: peripheral blood. This clonotype originated in a human donor in a cohort sampled during active COVID-19. The chain couples TRBV4-3 to TRBJ2-6; D uncertain. The DNA for the CDR3 is TGCGCCAGCAGCCAAGAACCCCGGAGCGGGGCCAACGTCCTGACTTTC. Encoded protein: CASSQEPRSGANVLTF.